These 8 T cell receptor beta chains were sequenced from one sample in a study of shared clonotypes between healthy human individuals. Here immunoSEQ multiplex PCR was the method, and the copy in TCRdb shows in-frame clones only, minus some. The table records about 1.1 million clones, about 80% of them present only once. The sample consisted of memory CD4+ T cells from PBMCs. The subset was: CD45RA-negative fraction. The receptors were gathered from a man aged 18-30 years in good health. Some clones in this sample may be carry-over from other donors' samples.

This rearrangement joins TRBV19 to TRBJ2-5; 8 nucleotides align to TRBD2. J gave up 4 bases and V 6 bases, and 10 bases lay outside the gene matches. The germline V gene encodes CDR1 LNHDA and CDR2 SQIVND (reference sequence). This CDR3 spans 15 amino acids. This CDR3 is CASSLGAGAVETQYF. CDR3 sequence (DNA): TGTGCCAGTAGCCTAGGAGCGGGAGCGGTAGAGACCCAGTACTTC.

CDR3 sequence (DNA): TGTGCCAGCAGCTTTTTTCGCTTGAACACCGGGGAGCTGTTTTTT. Its translation: CASSFFRLNTGELFF. This chain connects TRBV11-2 to TRBJ2-2; D remains unclear. The length of the CDR3 is 15 residues. V lost 3 bases, J lost 1 base, and 9 bases lay in between. Germline assignment: CDR1 SGHAT and CDR2 FQNNGV.

The CDR3 reads CASSVPPGAPNPYEQYF. Written as DNA, the CDR3 is TGTGCCAGCAGTGTACCCCCCGGGGCCCCTAACCCCTACGAGCAGTACTTC. V is TRBV28 and J is TRBJ2-7; the D call may be TRBD1 or TRBD2 (5 bases each). Trimming took off 5 bases at V and 2 bases at J, with 22 bases between the two ends. Germline-derived CDR1 and CDR2 are MDHEN and SYDVKM. There are 17 residues in the CDR3.

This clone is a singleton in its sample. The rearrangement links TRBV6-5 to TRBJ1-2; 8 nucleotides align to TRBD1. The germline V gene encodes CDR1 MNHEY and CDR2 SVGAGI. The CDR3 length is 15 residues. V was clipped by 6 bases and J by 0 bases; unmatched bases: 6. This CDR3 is CASSLGQGTNYGYTF. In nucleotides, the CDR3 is TGTGCCAGCAGCCTCGGACAGGGAACTAACTATGGCTACACCTTC.

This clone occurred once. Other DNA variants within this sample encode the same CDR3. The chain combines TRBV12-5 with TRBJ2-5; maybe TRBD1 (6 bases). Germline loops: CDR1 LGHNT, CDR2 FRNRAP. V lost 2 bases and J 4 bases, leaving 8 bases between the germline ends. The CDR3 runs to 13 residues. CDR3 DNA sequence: TGTGCTAGTGGTTTGTCAGGGGCAGAGACCCAGTACTTC. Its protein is CASGLSGAETQYF.

The CDR3 DNA is TGTGCCAGCAGCGACAAGAGGGGGTCCGGCGCGAAACTGTTTTTT. It translates to CASSDKRGSGAKLFF. The chain carries TRBV6-1 and TRBJ1-4; D is perhaps TRBD1 (6 bases). The CDR3 extends over 15 amino acids. Deletions cut 6 bases from V and 11 bases from J, with 22 bases between. Germline V gene data show CDR1 as MNHNS and CDR2 as SASEGT.

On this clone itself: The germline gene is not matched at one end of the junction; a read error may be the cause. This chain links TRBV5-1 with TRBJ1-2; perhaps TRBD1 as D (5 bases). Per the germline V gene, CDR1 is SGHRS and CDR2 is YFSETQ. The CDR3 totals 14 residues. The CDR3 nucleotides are TGCGCCAACAGCTTGGCAGGGAGTGGATATGGCTACACCTTC. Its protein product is CANSLAGSGYGYTF.

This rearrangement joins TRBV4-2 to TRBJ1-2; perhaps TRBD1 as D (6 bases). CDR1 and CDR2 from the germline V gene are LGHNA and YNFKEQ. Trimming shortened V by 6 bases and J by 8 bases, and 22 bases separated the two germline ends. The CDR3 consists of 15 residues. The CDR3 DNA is TGTGCCAGCAGTCTAGAAAGGGACACTCTGCGAGGCTACACCTTC. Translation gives CASSLERDTLRGYTF.